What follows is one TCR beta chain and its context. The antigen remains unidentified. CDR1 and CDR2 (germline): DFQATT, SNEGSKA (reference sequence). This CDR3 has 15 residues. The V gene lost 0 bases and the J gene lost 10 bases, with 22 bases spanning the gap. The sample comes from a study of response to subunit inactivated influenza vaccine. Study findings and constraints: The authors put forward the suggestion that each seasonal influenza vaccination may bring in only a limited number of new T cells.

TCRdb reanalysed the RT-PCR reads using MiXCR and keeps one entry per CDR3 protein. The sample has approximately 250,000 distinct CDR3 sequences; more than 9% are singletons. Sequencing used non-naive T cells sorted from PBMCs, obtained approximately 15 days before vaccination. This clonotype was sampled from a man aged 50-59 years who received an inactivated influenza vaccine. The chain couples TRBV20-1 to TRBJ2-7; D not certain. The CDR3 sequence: CSARESAGGPLHQYF. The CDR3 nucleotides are TGCAGTGCTAGAGAATCGGCTGGCGGCCCCCTACATCAGTACTTC.